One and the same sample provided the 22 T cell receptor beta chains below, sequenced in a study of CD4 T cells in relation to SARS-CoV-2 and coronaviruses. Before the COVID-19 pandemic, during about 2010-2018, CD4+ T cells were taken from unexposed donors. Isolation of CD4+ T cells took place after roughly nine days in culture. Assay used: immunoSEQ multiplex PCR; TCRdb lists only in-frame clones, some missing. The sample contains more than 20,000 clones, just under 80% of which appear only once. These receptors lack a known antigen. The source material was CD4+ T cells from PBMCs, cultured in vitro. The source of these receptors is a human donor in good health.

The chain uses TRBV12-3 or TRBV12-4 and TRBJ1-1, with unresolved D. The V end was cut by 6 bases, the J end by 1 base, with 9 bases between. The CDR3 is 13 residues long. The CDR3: CASSLSRNTEAFF. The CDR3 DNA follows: TGTGCCAGCAGCCTATCACGGAACACTGAAGCTTTCTTT.

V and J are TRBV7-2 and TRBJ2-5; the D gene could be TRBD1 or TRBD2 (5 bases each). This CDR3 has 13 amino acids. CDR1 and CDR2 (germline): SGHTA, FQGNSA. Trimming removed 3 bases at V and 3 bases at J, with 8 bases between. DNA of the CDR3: TGTGCCAGCAGCTTTCAGGGAGAAGAGACCCAGTACTTC. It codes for CASSFQGEETQYF.

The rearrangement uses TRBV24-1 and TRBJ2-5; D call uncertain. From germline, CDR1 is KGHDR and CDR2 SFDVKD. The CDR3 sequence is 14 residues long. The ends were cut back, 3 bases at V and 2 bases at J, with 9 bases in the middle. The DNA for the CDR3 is TGTGCCACCAGTGATCCCCGTAGACAAGAGACCCAGTACTTC. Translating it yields CATSDPRRQETQYF.

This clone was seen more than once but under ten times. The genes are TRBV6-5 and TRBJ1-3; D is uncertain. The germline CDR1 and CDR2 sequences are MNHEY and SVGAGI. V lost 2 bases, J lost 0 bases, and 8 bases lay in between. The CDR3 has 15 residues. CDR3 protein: CASSYRWSSGNTIYF. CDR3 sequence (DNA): TGTGCCAGCAGTTACCGGTGGAGCTCTGGAAACACCATATATTTT.

CDR3 in DNA: TGTGCCAGTATAGGGACGTGGGGCTATGGCTACACCTTC. Its protein is CASIGTWGYGYTF. The chain employs TRBV19 and TRBJ1-2, with D possibly matching TRBD1 (5 bases). Germline assignment: CDR1 LNHDA and CDR2 SQIVND (reference sequence). This CDR3 contains 13 residues. V was clipped by 7 bases and J by 4 bases, with 13 bases between them.

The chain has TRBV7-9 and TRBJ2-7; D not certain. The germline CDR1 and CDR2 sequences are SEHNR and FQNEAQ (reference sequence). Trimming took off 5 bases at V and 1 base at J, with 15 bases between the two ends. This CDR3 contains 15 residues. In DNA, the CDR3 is TGTGCCAGCAGCCCCTATAGTCTGGGATCCTACGAGCAGTACTTC. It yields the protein CASSPYSLGSYEQYF. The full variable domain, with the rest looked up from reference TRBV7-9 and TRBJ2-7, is DTGVSQNPRHKITKRGQNVTFRCDPISEHNRLYWYRQTLGQGPEFLTYFQNEAQLEKSRLLSDRFSAERPKGSFSTLEIQRTEQGDSAMYLCASSPYSLGSYEQYFGPGTRLTVT.

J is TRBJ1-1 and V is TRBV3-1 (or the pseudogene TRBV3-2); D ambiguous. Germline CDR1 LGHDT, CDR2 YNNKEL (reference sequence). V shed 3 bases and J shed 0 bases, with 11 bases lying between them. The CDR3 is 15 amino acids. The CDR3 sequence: CASSHDGIMNTEAFF. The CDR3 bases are TGTGCCAGCAGCCACGACGGGATCATGAACACTGAAGCTTTCTTT.

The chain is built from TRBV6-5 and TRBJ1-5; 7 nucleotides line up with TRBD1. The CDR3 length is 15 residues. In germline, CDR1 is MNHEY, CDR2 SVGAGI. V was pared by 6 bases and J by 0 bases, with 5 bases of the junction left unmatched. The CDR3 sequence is CASRPGTDSNQPQHF. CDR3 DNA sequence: TGTGCCAGCAGACCTGGGACAGATAGCAATCAGCCCCAGCATTTT.

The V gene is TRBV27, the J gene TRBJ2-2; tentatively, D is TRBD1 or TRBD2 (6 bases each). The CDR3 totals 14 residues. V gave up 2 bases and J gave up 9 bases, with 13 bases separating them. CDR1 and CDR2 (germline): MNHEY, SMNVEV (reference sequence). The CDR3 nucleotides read TGTGCCAGCAGTTTAAATGGAGGGGGTCGGGAGCTGTTTTTT. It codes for CASSLNGGGRELFF.

The DNA for the CDR3 is TGTGCCAGTAGTACCCGGACGGAAAGGGCCTATGGCTACACCTTC. Amino acids: CASSTRTERAYGYTF. The rearrangement uses TRBV19 and TRBJ1-2; D call uncertain. The CDR3 length is 15 residues. Germline CDR1 and CDR2: LNHDA and SQIVND (reference sequence). V dropped 4 bases and J dropped 4 bases, with 16 bases sitting between them.

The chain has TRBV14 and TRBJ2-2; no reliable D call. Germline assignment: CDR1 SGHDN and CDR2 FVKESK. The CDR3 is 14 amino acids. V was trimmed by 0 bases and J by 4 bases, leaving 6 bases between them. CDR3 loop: CASSQEVLTGELFF. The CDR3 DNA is TGTGCCAGCAGCCAAGAGGTCCTCACCGGGGAGCTGTTTTTT.

The CDR3: CASSQLTGPYEQYF. Here the CDR3 DNA reads TGTGCCAGCAGCCAACTAACTGGGCCCTACGAGCAGTACTTC. This chain connects TRBV14 to TRBJ2-7; no clear D gene. Per germline, CDR1 SGHDN and CDR2 FVKESK. V was clipped by 2 bases and J by 2 bases, with 10 bases between them. The CDR3 spans 14 residues.

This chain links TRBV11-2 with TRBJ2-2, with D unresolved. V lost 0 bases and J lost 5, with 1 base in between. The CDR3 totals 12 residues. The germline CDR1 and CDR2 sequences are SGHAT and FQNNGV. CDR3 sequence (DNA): TGTGCCAGCAGCTTAGAAACCGGGGAGCTGTTTTTT. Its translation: CASSLETGELFF.

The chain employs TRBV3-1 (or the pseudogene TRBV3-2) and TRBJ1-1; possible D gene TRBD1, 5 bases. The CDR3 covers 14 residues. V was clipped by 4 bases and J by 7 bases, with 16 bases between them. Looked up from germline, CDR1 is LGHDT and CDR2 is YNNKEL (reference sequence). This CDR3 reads CASSPKRGGGEAFF. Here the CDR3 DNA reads TGTGCCAGCAGCCCAAAAAGGGGAGGTGGTGAAGCTTTCTTT.

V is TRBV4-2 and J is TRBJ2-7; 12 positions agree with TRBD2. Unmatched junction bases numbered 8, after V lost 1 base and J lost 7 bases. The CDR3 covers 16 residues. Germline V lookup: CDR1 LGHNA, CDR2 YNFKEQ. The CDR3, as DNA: TGTGCCAGCAGCCAAGGACGGGGACTAGCGGGCGGGGAGCAGTACTTC. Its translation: CASSQGRGLAGGEQYF.

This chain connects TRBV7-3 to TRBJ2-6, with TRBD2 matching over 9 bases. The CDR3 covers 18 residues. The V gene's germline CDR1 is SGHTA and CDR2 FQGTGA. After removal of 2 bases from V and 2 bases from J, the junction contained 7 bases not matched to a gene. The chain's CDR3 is CASSLVGTSYPGANVLTF. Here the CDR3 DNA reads TGTGCCAGCAGCTTAGTCGGGACTAGCTACCCTGGGGCCAACGTCCTGACTTTC.

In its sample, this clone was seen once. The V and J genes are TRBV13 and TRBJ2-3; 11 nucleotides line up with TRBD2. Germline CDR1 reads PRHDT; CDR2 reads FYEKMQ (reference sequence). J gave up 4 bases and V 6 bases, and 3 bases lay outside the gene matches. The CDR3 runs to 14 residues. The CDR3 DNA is TGTGCCAGCAGGCTAGCGGGAGGTGCAGATACGCAGTATTTT. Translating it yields CASRLAGGADTQYF.

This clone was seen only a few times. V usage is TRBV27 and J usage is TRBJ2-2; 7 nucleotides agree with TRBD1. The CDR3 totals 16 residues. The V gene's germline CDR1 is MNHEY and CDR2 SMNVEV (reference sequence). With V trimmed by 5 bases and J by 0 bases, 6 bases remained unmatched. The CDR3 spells CASSRRQGTNTGELFF. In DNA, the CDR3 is TGTGCCAGCAGTCGTCGACAGGGAACGAACACCGGGGAGCTGTTTTTT.

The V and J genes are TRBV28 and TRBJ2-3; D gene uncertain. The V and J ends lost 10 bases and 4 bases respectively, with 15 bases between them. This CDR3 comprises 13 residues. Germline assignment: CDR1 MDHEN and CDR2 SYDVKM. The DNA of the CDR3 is TGTGCCACCTCATTACCGTCGCCAGATACGCAGTATTTT. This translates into CATSLPSPDTQYF. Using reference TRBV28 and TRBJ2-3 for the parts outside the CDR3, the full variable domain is DVKVTQSSRYLVKRTGEKVFLECVQDMDHENMFWYRQDPGLGLRLIYFSYDVKMKEKGDIPEGYSVSREKKERFSLILESASTNQTSMYLCATSLPSPDTQYFGPGTRLTVL.

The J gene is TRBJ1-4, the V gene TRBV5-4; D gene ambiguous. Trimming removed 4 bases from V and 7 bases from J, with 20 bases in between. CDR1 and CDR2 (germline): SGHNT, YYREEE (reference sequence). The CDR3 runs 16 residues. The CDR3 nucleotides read TGTGCCAGCAGCGCAATGTCCGAGACCACGGGTGAAAAACTGTTTTTT. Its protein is CASSAMSETTGEKLFF.

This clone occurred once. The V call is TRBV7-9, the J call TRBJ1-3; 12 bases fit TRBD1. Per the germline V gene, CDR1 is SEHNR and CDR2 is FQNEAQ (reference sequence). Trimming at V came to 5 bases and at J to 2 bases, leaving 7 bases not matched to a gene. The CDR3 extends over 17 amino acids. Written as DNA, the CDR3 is TGTGCCAGCAGCCAGGGACAGGGGGCGAGGGCTGGAAACACCATATATTTT. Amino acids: CASSQGQGARAGNTIYF.

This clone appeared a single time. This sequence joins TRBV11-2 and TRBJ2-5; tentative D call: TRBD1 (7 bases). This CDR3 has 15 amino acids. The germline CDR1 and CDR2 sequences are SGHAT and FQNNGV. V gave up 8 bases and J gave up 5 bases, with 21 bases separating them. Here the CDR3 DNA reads TGTGCCAGCTTACTGGAGGGGGCGAGGAAGGAGACCCAGTACTTC. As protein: CASLLEGARKETQYF.